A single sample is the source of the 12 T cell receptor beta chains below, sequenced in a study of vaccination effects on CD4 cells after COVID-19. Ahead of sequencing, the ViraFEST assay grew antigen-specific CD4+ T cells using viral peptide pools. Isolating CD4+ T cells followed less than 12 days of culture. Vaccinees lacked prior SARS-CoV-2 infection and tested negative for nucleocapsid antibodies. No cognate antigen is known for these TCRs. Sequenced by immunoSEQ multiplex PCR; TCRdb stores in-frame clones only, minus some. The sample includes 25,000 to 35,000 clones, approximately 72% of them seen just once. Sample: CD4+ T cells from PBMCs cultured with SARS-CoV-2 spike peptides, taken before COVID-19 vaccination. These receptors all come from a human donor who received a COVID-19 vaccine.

The CDR3 region is CASSRAGGSYNEQFF. CDR3 coding DNA: TGTGCCAGCAGCCGAGCGGGGGGATCCTACAATGAGCAGTTCTTC. This chain links TRBV3-1 (or the pseudogene TRBV3-2) with TRBJ2-1, with 9 bases aligning to TRBD2. The CDR3 sequence is 15 residues long. Germline lookup yields CDR1 LGHDT and CDR2 YNNKEL (reference sequence). V gave up 4 bases and J gave up 1 base; unmatched junction bases: 2.

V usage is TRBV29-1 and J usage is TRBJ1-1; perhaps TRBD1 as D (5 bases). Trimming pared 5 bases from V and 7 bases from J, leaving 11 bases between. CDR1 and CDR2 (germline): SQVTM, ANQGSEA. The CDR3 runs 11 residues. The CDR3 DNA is TGCAGCGTTCGGGACGGAGGTGAAGCTTTCTTT. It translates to CSVRDGGEAFF.

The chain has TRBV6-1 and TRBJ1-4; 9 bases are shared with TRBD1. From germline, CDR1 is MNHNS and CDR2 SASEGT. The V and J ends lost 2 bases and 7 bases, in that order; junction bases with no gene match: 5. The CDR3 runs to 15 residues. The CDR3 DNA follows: TGTGCCAGCAGTGAACAGGACAGGGGTTTTGAAAAACTGTTTTTT. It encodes CASSEQDRGFEKLFF.

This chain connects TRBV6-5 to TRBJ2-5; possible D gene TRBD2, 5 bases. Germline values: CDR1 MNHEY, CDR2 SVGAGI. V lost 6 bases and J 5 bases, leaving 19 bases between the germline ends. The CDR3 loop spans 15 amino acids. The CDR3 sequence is CASSRGRKSQETQYF. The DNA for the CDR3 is TGTGCCAGCAGCCGAGGGCGGAAGTCGCAGGAGACCCAGTACTTC.

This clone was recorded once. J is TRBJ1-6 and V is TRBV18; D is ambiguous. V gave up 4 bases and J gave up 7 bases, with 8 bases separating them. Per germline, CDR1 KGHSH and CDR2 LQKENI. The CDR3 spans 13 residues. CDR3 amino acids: CASSLDSNSPLHF. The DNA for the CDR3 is TGTGCCAGCTCACTCGATTCAAATTCACCCCTCCACTTT.

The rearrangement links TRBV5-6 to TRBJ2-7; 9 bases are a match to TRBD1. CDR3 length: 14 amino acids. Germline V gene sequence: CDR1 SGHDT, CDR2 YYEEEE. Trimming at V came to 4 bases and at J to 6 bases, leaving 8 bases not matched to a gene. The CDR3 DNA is TGTGCCAGCAGCCACCCGGACAGGGGCTCCGAGCAGTACTTC. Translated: CASSHPDRGSEQYF.

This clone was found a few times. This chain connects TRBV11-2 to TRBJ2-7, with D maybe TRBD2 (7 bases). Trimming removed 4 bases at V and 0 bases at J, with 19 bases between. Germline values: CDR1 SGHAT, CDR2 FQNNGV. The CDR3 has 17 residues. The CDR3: CASSSQGGRDISYEQYF. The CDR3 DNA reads TGTGCCAGCAGCTCCCAAGGTGGGAGGGACATCTCCTACGAGCAGTACTTC.

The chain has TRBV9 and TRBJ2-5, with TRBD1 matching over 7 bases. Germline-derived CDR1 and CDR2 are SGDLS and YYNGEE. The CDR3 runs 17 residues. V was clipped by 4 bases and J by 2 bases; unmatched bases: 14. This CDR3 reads CASSPNPGGQQQETQYF. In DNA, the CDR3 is TGTGCCAGCAGCCCAAACCCTGGGGGACAGCAGCAAGAGACCCAGTACTTC. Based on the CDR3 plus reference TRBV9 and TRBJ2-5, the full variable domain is DSGVTQTPKHLITATGQRVTLRCSPRSGDLSVYWYQQSLDQGLQFLIQYYNGEERAKGNILERFSAQQFPDLHSELNLSSLELGDSALYFCASSPNPGGQQQETQYFGPGTRLLVL.

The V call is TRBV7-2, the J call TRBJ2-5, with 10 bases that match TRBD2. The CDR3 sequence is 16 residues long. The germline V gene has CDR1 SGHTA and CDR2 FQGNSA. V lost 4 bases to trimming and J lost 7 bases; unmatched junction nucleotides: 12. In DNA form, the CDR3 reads TGTGCCAGCAGCTCTAGAAGCGGGGGGGAAATTGGGACCCAGTACTTC. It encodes CASSSRSGGEIGTQYF.

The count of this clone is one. This chain's CDR3 is CSVGPQPVLREGLTTLNEQFF. As DNA, the CDR3 is TGCAGCGTTGGCCCTCAACCTGTACTGAGGGAGGGCCTCACAACACTCAATGAGCAGTTCTTC. The V and J genes are TRBV29-1 and TRBJ2-1; 7 bases agree with TRBD2. Germline loops: CDR1 SQVTM, CDR2 ANQGSEA. After removal of 4 bases from V and 6 bases from J, the junction contained 30 bases not matched to a gene. The CDR3 is made up of 21 amino acids.

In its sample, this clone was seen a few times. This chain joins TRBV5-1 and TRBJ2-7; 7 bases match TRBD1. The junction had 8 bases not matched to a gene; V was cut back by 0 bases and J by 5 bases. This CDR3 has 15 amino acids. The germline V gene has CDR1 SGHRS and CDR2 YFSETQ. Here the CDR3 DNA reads TGCGCCAGCAGCTTGGAAGACAGGGTGGAGGACGAGCAGTACTTC. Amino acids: CASSLEDRVEDEQYF.

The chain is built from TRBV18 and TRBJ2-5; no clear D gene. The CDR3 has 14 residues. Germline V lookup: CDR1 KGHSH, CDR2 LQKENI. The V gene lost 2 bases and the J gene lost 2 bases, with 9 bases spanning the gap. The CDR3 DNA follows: TGTGCCAGCTCACCAGCTTTTACACAAGAGACCCAGTACTTC. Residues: CASSPAFTQETQYF.